A single sample gave rise to the 25 T cell receptor beta chains below, sequenced in a study of tumor-infiltrating lymphocytes in primary liver carcinoma. TCR beta cDNA was prepared out of roughly 520 ng total RNA by means of a constant-region primer. Sequencing libraries for TCR beta derived from three nested multiplex PCR rounds that used slightly modified ARM-PCR. In the first two PCR rounds, TRBV1-TRBV30 forward primers were paired with a C-beta reverse primer, and each round lasted approximately 9 cycles. TCRdb used MiXCR to reprocess the multiplex PCR reads, holding one entry per CDR3 protein. The table has about 190,000 distinct CDR3 sequences, just under 85% seen once. Joint extraction of RNA and DNA used roughly 20-33 mg of bulk tissue that was unsorted. Sequencing input: tumor tissue from primary liver carcinoma. These receptor sequences come from a man between 35 and 55 years old with primary liver carcinoma and hepatitis B virus infection.

This clonotype is deemed medium-sized. The CDR3 sequence is CSGRLAGGHEQYF. CDR3 nucleotides: TGCAGCGGGCGACTAGCGGGAGGGCACGAGCAGTACTTC. V is TRBV29-1 and J is TRBJ2-7; TRBD2 matches 14 bases. CDR1 SQVTM and CDR2 ANQGSEA come from the germline V gene. This CDR3 region has 13 residues. Trimming cost V 7 bases and J 5 bases; bases outside gene matches: 4.

As to this clonotype: At one end, the junction sequence differs from germline, possibly due to a read error. This chain joins TRBV7-8 and TRBJ2-5, with a weak D call TRBD2 (6 bases). Germline V CDR1 and CDR2: SGHVS, FQNEAQ. The CDR3 length is 14 residues. The CDR3 DNA reads as TGTGCCAGCAGCTTGGGTAGCGGTCAAGAGACCCAGTGCTTC. It is translated as CASSLGSGQETQCF. Full variable domain (missing parts from reference TRBV7-8 and TRBJ2-5): GAGVSQSPRYKVAKRGQDVALRCDPISGHVSLFWYQQALGQGPEFLTYFQNEAQLDKSGLPSDRFFAERPEGSVSTLKIQRTQQEDSAVYLCASSLGSGQETQCFGPGTRLLVL.

Of note for this clonotype: One end of the junction does not line up with germline, which may come from a read error. V and J are TRBV29-1 and TRBJ2-3, with D possibly matching TRBD2 (5 bases). The CDR3 covers 11 residues. Germline lookup yields CDR1 SQVTM and CDR2 ANQGSEA. In DNA form, the CDR3 reads TGTGGCTTTGAGGGCACAAATACGCAGTATTTT. This codes for CGFEGTNTQYF.

Notes on this clonotype: Compared with germline, one end of the junction differs, possibly owing to a read error. V gene TRBV6-6 combines with J gene TRBJ1-1; maybe TRBD1 (6 bases). Germline V gene data show CDR1 as MNHNY and CDR2 as SVGAGI (reference sequence). The CDR3 is 13 residues long. The CDR3 nucleotides read TGTGACAGCAGCATAGGGGGGACTACTGAATCTTTCTTT. It is translated as CDSSIGGTTESFF.

The V call is TRBV6-6, the J call TRBJ1-1; D not certain. The CDR3 contains 13 residues. Germline V gives CDR1 MNHNY, CDR2 SVGAGI (reference sequence). V shed 7 bases and J shed 5 bases, with 14 bases lying between them. Here the CDR3 DNA reads TGTGCCAGCATCACAAGGGAGACTACTGAAGCTTTCTTT. Translation gives CASITRETTEAFF.

Details on this clonotype: As the CDR3 is not closed by the conserved phenylalanine or tryptophan, this likely results from a read error. The chain employs TRBV5-1 and TRBJ2-7; either TRBD1 or TRBD2 may fit D (5 bases each). CDR1 and CDR2 (germline): SGHRS, YFSETQ. The CDR3 spans 13 residues. In nucleotides, the CDR3 is TGCACCAGCAGGGAACCTACTAGTCACGAGCAGTACTCC. Protein sequence: CTSREPTSHEQYS.

A remark on this clonotype: Its ends do not fully match the called genes, so a read error is possible. The rearrangement uses TRBV7-8 and TRBJ2-3; D may be TRBD2 (7 bases). The CDR3 totals 16 residues. Germline V lookup: CDR1 SGHVS, CDR2 FQNEAQ. CDR3 in amino acids: CATSPTRGGYSDTQYF. In DNA, the CDR3 is TGTGCCACCAGCCCAACAAGGGGGGGATATTCGGATACGCAGTATTTT.

The chain is built from TRBV15 and TRBJ2-5; D possibly corresponds to TRBD1 (5 bases). CDR1 is LNHNV, CDR2 YYDKDF, per germline (reference sequence). With 0 bases removed from V and 3 bases from J, the gap between germline ends came to 11 bases. The CDR3 extends over 15 amino acids. In nucleotides, the CDR3 is TGTGCCACCAGCAGAGATCTTGGCAGGGAAGAGACCCAGTACTTC. Encoded protein: CATSRDLGREETQYF.

Details on this clonotype: A read error may explain this, as a much larger clone is one base away. The chain uses TRBV4-1 and TRBJ2-7; no definite D call. The germline V and J ends were trimmed by 1 base and 2 bases, with 12 bases remaining between them. CDR1 MGHRA and CDR2 YSYEKL come from the germline V gene. The CDR3 totals 15 residues. CDR3 region: CASSQVPSCAYEQYF. The CDR3 DNA reads TGCGCCAGCAGCCAAGTCCCAAGCTGCGCCTACGAGCAGTACTTC.

For this clonotype: This sequence may be a read error, since a much larger clone differs from it by one base. The gene calls are TRBV7-9 and TRBJ1-5; 8 nucleotides match TRBD1. CDR3 length: 16 amino acids. With 4 bases clipped from V and 0 bases from J, the junction kept 5 bases outside the gene matches. From germline, CDR1 is SEHNR and CDR2 FQNEAQ (reference sequence). The CDR3 sequence: CASSSGQGDSNQPQHF. In nucleotides, the CDR3 is TGTGCCAGCAGCTCCGGACAGGGAGATAGCAATCAGCCCCAGCATTTT. The full variable domain, with the rest looked up from reference TRBV7-9 and TRBJ1-5, is DTGVSQNPRHKITKRGQNVTFRCDPISEHNRLYWYRQTLGQGPEFLTYFQNEAQLEKSRLLSDRFSAERPKGSFSTLEIQRTEQGDSAMYLCASSSGQGDSNQPQHFGDGTRLSIL.

With regard to this clonotype: A read error may produce the germline difference seen at one junction end. DNA of the CDR3: TGTACCAGCAGCCGCGGGACTAGCGCTCACGAGCAGTACTTT. Amino acid sequence: CTSSRGTSAHEQYF. The chain couples TRBV6-1 to TRBJ2-7; 10 nucleotides match TRBD2. Germline assignment: CDR1 MNHNS and CDR2 SASEGT. The CDR3 totals 14 residues.

Of note for this clonotype: A read error may produce the germline difference seen at one junction end. V usage is TRBV11-2 and J usage is TRBJ2-5; D is undetermined. This CDR3 spans 12 amino acids. The germline V gene has CDR1 SGHAT and CDR2 FQNNGV. The CDR3 coding sequence is TGTGCCAGCAGTTTAAGCCAAGAGACCCAGAACTTC. It is translated as CASSLSQETQNF.

CDR3 amino acids: CCGAQGDAYEQYF. Written as DNA, the CDR3 is TGCTGCGGGGCACAGGGGGACGCCTACGAGCAGTACTTC. The chain couples TRBV29-1 to TRBJ2-7; TRBD1 aligns across 8 bases. This CDR3 has 13 residues. Germline CDR1 reads SQVTM; CDR2 reads ANQGSEA.

In regard to this clonotype: A much bigger clone sits one base away, suggesting this may be a read error. The chain carries TRBV5-1 and TRBJ1-4, with 10 bases fitting TRBD1. Germline assignment: CDR1 SGHRS and CDR2 YFSETQ. CDR3 length: 15 amino acids. The DNA for the CDR3 is TGCGCCAACAGCGTGGGACAGGGGAAAGGGGAAAAACTGTTTTTT. Its protein is CANSVGQGKGEKLFF.

This clonotype was detected only once. One junction end does not reproduce the germline sequence, and a read error may be involved. The chain combines TRBV6-2 or TRBV6-3 with TRBJ2-5; D gene uncertain. The CDR3 has 16 amino acids. Germline-derived CDR1 and CDR2 are MNHEY and SVGEGT. The CDR3: CASSQSTAASEETKYF. The CDR3 DNA is TGTGCCAGCAGTCAATCAACGGCAGCGAGCGAGGAGACCAAGTACTTC.

As for this clonotype: Mismatch with germline at one junction end may stem from a read error. V gene TRBV4-1 combines with J gene TRBJ2-1; 8 positions agree with TRBD2. There are 15 residues in the CDR3. Germline V gives CDR1 MGHRA, CDR2 YSYEKL. The CDR3: CASSQELADYNKQFF. The CDR3 coding sequence is TGCGCCAGCAGCCAGGAACTAGCGGACTACAATAAGCAGTTCTTC.

The rearrangement joins TRBV6-2 or TRBV6-3 to TRBJ2-1; D ambiguous. Germline V lookup: CDR1 MNHEY, CDR2 SVGEGT. CDR3 length: 12 residues. Trimming removed 10 bases from V and 7 bases from J, with 14 bases in between. CDR3 nucleotide sequence: TGTGCCAACATTTACTGGCTGAATGAGCAGTTCTTC. This sequence encodes CANIYWLNEQFF.

A note on this clonotype: A clone one base away is much larger, so this may be a read error. V and J are TRBV5-1 and TRBJ2-1, with D uncertain. Germline V lookup: CDR1 SGHRS, CDR2 YFSETQ. V was shortened by 5 bases and J by 0 bases, with 12 bases between the two germline ends. The CDR3 loop spans 15 amino acids. Here the CDR3 DNA reads TGCGCCAGCAGGTCGACCCCGAGCTCCTACAATGAGCAGTTCTTC. This encodes CASRSTPSSYNEQFF.

The chain joins TRBV12-3 or TRBV12-4 to TRBJ2-7, with 7 bases aligning to TRBD2. Losses at the gene ends were 4 bases for V and 1 base for J; bases not matched to a gene: 7. The CDR3 is 15 residues long. The CDR3 region has the DNA TGTGCCAGCAGTTCACGCGGGAGTGAGTCCTACGAGCAGTACGTC. It specifies CASSSRGSESYEQYV.

The count of this clonotype is one. Sequence at one end of the junction differs from germline and may be a read error. The rearrangement joins TRBV28 to TRBJ2-3, with 7 nucleotides matching TRBD2. CDR3 size: 15 residues. The V gene's germline CDR1 is MDHEN and CDR2 SYDVKM. The CDR3 sequence is CANSLSGVGGDTQYF. In nucleotides, the CDR3 is TGTGCCAACAGTTTAAGCGGCGTGGGGGGGGATACGCAGTATTTT.

Details on this clonotype: A clone one base away is much larger, so this may be a read error. The CDR3 loop reads CASSFTSYEQYF. The CDR3 bases are TGTGCCAGCAGCTTTACTAGTTACGAGCAGTACTTC. The gene calls are TRBV7-9 and TRBJ2-7; tentatively, D is TRBD2 (5 bases). Trimming shortened V by 3 bases and J by 4 bases, and 7 bases separated the two germline ends. CDR1 is SEHNR and CDR2 is FQNEAQ in the germline V gene (reference sequence). CDR3 length: 12 amino acids.

Worth noting for this clonotype: One junction end disagrees with the germline gene, perhaps due to a read error. CDR3: CSVGYAGASDMQYF. CDR3 sequence (DNA): TGCAGCGTAGGCTACGCGGGAGCGTCAGATATGCAGTATTTT. The V call is TRBV29-1, the J call TRBJ2-3; 7 bases fit TRBD2. This CDR3 spans 14 amino acids. Germline V gene data show CDR1 as SQVTM and CDR2 as ANQGSEA.

In regard to this clonotype: The junction does not match germline at one end; this may be a read error. The chain uses TRBV7-2 and TRBJ2-6; a possible D gene is TRBD1 (5 bases). The CDR3 sequence is 15 residues long. CDR1 is SGHTA, CDR2 FQGNSA, per germline. CDR3 in DNA: TGTGTCAGCAGCTTAAAGGGGTCTGGGGCCAACGTCCTGACTTTC. It translates to CVSSLKGSGANVLTF.

V gene TRBV5-4 combines with J gene TRBJ1-6, with TRBD1 matching over 7 bases. The germline V gene has CDR1 SGHNT and CDR2 YYREEE (reference sequence). The length of the CDR3 is 12 residues. The CDR3 bases are TGTGTCTGCACCGGACAGGAGTCACCCCTCCACTTT. Translated: CVCTGQESPLHF. Filled out from reference TRBV5-4 and TRBJ1-6, the complete variable domain reads ETGVTQSPTHLIKTRGQQVTLRCSSQSGHNTVSWYQQALGQGPQFIFQYYREEENGRGNFPPRFSGLQFPNYSSELNVNALELDDSALYLCVCTGQESPLHFGNGTRLTVT.

To note about this clonotype: At one end, the junction sequence differs from germline, possibly due to a read error. This chain joins TRBV11-1 and TRBJ2-3; D gene uncertain. From germline, CDR1 is SGHAT and CDR2 FQDESV (reference sequence). The CDR3 extends over 13 amino acids. The CDR3 nucleotides read TGTGCCAGCTGCTTAATCAGTGCAGATACGCAGTATTTT. Translating gives CASCLISADTQYF. Together with reference TRBV11-1 and TRBJ2-3, the CDR3 gives the full variable domain: EAEVAQSPRYKITEKSQAVAFWCDPISGHATLYWYRQILGQGPELLVQFQDESVVDDSQLPKDRFSAERLKGVDSTLKIQPAELGDSAMYLCASCLISADTQYFGPGTRLTVL.